The T cell receptor beta chain under discussion was sequenced for a study of cytomegalovirus exposure and HLA in healthy donors. V was cut by 4 bases and J by 4 bases, with 26 bases left in between. The CDR3 covers 18 residues. Germline V gene data show CDR1 as SGHRS and CDR2 as YFSETQ. The primer mix had 60 Vbeta and 13 Jbeta primers. Assay: immunoSEQ multiplex PCR; the TCRdb copy retains only in-frame clones and omits some. Among about 170,000 clones listed, 75% to 85% were seen once. What was sequenced was PBMCs. This TCR derives from a woman aged 50 to 60 in good health and CMV-seropositive. The chain recombines TRBV5-1 with TRBJ1-2; maybe TRBD1 (6 bases). CDR3 sequence reads: CASSPRPLTGKGGYGYTF. The CDR3 DNA is TGCGCCAGCAGCCCCCGACCCTTGACAGGCAAAGGAGGCTATGGCTACACCTTC.